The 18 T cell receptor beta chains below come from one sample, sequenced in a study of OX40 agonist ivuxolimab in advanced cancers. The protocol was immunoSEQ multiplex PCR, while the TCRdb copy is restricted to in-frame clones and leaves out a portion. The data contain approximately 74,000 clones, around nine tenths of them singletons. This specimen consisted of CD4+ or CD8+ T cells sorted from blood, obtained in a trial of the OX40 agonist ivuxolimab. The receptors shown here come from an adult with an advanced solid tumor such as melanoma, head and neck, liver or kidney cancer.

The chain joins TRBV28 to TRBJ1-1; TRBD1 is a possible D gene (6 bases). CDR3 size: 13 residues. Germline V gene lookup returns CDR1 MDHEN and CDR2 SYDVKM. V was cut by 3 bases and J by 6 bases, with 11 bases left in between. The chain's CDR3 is CASSFRGGAEAFF. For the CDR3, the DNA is TGTGCCAGCAGTTTCAGGGGAGGCGCTGAAGCTTTCTTT.

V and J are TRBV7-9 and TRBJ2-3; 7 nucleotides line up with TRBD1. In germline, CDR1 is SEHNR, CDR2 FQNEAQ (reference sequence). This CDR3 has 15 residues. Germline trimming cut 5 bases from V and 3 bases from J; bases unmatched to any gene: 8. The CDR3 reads CASSLTGMSTDTQYF. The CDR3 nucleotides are TGTGCCAGCAGCCTGACAGGGATGTCGACAGATACGCAGTATTTT.

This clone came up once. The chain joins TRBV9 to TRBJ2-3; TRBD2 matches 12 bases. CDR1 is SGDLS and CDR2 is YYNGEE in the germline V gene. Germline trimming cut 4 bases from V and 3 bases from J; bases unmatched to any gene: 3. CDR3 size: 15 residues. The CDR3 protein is CASSLAGGMTDTQYF. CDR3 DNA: TGTGCCAGCAGCCTAGCGGGGGGGATGACAGATACGCAGTATTTT.

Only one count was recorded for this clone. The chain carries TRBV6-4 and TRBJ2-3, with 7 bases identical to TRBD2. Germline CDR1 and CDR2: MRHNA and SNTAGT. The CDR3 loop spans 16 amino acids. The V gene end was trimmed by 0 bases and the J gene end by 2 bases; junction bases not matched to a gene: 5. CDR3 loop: CASSDSASGNTDTQYF. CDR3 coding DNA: TGTGCCAGCAGTGACTCTGCTAGCGGAAACACAGATACGCAGTATTTT.

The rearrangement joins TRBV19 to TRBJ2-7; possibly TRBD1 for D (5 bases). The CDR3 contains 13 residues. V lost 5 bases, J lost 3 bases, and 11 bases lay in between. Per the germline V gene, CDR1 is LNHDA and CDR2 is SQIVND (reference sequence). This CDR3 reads CASSPTGDYEQYF. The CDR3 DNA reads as TGTGCCAGTAGTCCCACAGGTGACTACGAGCAGTACTTC. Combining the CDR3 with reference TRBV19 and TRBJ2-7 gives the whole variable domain DGGITQSPKYLFRKEGQNVTLSCEQNLNHDAMYWYRQDPGQGLRLIYYSQIVNDFQKGDIAEGYSVSREKKESFPLTVTSAQKNPTAFYLCASSPTGDYEQYFGPGTRLTVT.

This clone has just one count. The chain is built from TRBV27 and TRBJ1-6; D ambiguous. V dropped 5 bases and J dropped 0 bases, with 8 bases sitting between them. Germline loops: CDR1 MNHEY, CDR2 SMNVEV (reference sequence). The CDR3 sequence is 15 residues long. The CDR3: CASSRGSSYNSPLHF. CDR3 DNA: TGTGCCAGCAGTCGAGGGAGCTCCTATAATTCACCCCTCCACTTT.

The CDR3 region is CASSPGQGRNTIYF. The DNA of the CDR3 is TGTGCCAGCAGTCCGGGACAGGGTAGAAACACCATATATTTT. This chain connects TRBV2 to TRBJ1-3; TRBD1 matches at 9 bases. The CDR3 length is 14 residues. Germline CDR1 SNHLY, CDR2 FYNNEI. V lost 5 bases to trimming and J lost 5 bases; unmatched junction nucleotides: 4.

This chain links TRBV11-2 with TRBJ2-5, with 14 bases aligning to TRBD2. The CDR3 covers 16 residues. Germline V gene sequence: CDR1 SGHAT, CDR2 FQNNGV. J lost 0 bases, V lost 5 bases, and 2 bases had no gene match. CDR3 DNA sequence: TGTGCCAGCAGCCTGGGACTAGCGGGGGACCAAGAGACCCAGTACTTC. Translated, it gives CASSLGLAGDQETQYF.

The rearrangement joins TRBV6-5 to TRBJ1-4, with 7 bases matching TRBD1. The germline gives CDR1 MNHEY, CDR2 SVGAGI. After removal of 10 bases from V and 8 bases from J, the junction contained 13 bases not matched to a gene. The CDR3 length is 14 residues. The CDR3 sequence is CATHDQTGREKLFF. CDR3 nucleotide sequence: TGTGCCACCCATGATCAGACAGGGCGCGAAAAACTGTTTTTT.

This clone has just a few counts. The CDR3 region is CASSSGINSGANVLTF. In nucleotides, the CDR3 is TGTGCCAGCAGTTCGGGAATAAATTCTGGGGCCAACGTCCTGACTTTC. The chain carries TRBV2 and TRBJ2-6; maybe TRBD2 (5 bases). Germline V gene data show CDR1 as SNHLY and CDR2 as FYNNEI. The CDR3 loop spans 16 amino acids. Between the trimmed V and J ends, which lost 5 bases and 1 base, there was a span of 12 bases.

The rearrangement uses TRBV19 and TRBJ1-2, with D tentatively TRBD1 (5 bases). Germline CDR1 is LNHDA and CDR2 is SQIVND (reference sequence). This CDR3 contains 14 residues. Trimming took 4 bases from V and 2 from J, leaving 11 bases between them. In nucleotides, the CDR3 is TGTGCCAGTAGTACCTCGACAGAAAACTATGGCTACACCTTC. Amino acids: CASSTSTENYGYTF.

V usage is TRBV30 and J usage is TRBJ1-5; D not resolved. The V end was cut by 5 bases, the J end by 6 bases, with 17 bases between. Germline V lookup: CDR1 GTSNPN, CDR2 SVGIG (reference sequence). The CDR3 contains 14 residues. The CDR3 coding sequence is TGTGCCTGGGCCCCAGTTCGCTCGGGTCAGCCCCAGCATTTT. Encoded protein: CAWAPVRSGQPQHF. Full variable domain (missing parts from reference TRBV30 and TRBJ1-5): SQTIHQWPATLVQPVGSPLSLECTVEGTSNPNLYWYRQAAGRGLQLLFYSVGIGQISSEVPQNLSASRPQDRQFILSSKKLLLSDSGFYLCAWAPVRSGQPQHFGDGTRLSIL.

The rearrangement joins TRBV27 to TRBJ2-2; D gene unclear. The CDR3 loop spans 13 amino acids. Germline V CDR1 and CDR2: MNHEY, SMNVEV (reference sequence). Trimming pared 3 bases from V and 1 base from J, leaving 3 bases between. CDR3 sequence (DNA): TGTGCCAGCAGTTTTTTGAACACCGGGGAGCTGTTTTTT. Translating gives CASSFLNTGELFF.

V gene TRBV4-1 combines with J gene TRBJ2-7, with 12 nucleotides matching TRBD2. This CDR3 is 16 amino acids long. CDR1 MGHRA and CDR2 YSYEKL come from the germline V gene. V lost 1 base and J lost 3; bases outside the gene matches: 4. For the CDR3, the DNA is TGCGCCAGCAGCCAAGCTAGCGGGAGGGGCTACTACGAGCAGTACTTC. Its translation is CASSQASGRGYYEQYF.

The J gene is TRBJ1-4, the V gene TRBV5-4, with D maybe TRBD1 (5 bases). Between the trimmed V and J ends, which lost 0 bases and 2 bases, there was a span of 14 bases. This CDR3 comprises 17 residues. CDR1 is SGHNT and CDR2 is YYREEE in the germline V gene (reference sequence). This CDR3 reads CASSLDGREGTNEKLFF. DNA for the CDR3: TGTGCCAGCAGCTTGGATGGCAGGGAAGGCACTAATGAAAAACTGTTTTTT.

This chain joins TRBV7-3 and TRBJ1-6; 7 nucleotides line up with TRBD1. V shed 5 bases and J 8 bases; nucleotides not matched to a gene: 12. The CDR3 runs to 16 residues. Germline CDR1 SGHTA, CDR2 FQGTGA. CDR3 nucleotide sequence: TGTGCCAGCAGCCTTAGACAGGGAAGGATCGATTCACCCCTCCACTTT. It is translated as CASSLRQGRIDSPLHF.

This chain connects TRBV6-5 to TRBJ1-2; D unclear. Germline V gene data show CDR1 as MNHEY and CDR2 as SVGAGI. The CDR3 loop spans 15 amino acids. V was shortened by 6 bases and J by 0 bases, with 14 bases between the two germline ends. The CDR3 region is CASSPDYRSNYGYTF. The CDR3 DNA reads TGTGCCAGCAGCCCCGACTACCGATCTAACTATGGCTACACCTTC.

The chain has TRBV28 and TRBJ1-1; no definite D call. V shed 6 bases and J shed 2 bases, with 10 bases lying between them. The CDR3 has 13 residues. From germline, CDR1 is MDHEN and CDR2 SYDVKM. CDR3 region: CASSRNLNTEAFF. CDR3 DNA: TGTGCCAGCAGCCGTAACTTAAACACTGAAGCTTTCTTT. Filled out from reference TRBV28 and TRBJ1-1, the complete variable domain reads DVKVTQSSRYLVKRTGEKVFLECVQDMDHENMFWYRQDPGLGLRLIYFSYDVKMKEKGDIPEGYSVSREKKERFSLILESASTNQTSMYLCASSRNLNTEAFFGQGTRLTVV.